These T cell receptor beta chains were read from a single sample in a study of T cell changes during pregnancy in multiple sclerosis. The data were produced by immunoSEQ multiplex PCR, yet TCRdb's version contains in-frame clones alone and is incomplete. Of about 46,000 clones listed, about 94% were seen once; the top ten hold around 3.9%. This sample comprised CD8+ T cells from peripheral blood mononuclear cells, obtained after pregnancy. Receptor source: a female donor with multiple sclerosis, enrolled in a pregnancy study. Each CDR3 is given with its conserved first and last residue. D genes are given only for firm matches. A row's size may be missing; if present it is once, few, many or a size class.

size	D	length	V	J	DNA	CDR3
-	TRBD2	15	TRBV19	TRBJ2-7	TGTGCCAGTAGTATTGGAAGCGGGAGTATCAACGAGCAGTACTTC	CASSIGSGSINEQYF
-	-	15	TRBV5-1	TRBJ1-2	TGCGCCAGCAGCTTGGAAGCGGGCAGGAACTATGGCTACACCTTC	CASSLEAGRNYGYTF
-	-	14	TRBV9	TRBJ2-7	TGTGCCAGCAGCGTAGGGGTTAGCGCCTACGAGCAGTACTTC	CASSVGVSAYEQYF
-	TRBD1	14	TRBV11-1	TRBJ2-7	TGTGCCAGCAGCCCCCGGGACAGGGGAAACGAGCAGTACTTC	CASSPRDRGNEQYF
-	TRBD1	19	TRBV2	TRBJ2-5	TGTGCCAGCAGTGATCCTCGCCAACCCCGGGACAGGTCCCAAGAGACCCAGTACTTC	CASSDPRQPRDRSQETQYF
-	TRBD1	15	TRBV9	TRBJ2-5	TGTGCCAGCAGCGTAGTGGGGACAGGGGGGGAGACCCAGTACTTC	CASSVVGTGGETQYF
-	-	14	TRBV18	TRBJ1-5	TGTGCCAGCGCGAAGGGAGGCAGCAATCAGCCCCAGCATTTT	CASAKGGSNQPQHF
-	TRBD2	15	TRBV15	TRBJ2-1	TGTGCCACCAGCACACCCGGGACTATATACAATGAGCAGTTCTTC	CATSTPGTIYNEQFF
-	-	14	TRBV5-4	TRBJ2-2	TGTGCCAGCAGCTTGAGGGGGAACACCGGGGAGCTGTTTTTT	CASSLRGNTGELFF
-	-	17	TRBV23-1	TRBJ2-7	TGCGCCAGCAGCCACTTCGATACGCGGACAGACTCCTACGAGCAGTACTTC	CASSHFDTRTDSYEQYF
-	-	13	TRBV30	TRBJ2-7	TGTGCCTGGACCACAGGGCAGACCTACGAGCAGTACTTC	CAWTTGQTYEQYF
-	TRBD1	14	TRBV27	TRBJ1-2	TGTGCCAGCAGCCCAGCCGGGACAGGGATTGGCTACACCTTC	CASSPAGTGIGYTF
-	-	17	TRBV7-8	TRBJ2-1	TGTGCCAGCAGCTTAGCGGGAGGATCCCGCTCCTACAATGAGCAGTTCTTC	CASSLAGGSRSYNEQFF
once	TRBD1	16	TRBV7-4	TRBJ2-7	TGTGCCAGCAGCTGCCCCCAGGGGGCGTTTATTGACGAGCAGTACTTC	CASSCPQGAFIDEQYF